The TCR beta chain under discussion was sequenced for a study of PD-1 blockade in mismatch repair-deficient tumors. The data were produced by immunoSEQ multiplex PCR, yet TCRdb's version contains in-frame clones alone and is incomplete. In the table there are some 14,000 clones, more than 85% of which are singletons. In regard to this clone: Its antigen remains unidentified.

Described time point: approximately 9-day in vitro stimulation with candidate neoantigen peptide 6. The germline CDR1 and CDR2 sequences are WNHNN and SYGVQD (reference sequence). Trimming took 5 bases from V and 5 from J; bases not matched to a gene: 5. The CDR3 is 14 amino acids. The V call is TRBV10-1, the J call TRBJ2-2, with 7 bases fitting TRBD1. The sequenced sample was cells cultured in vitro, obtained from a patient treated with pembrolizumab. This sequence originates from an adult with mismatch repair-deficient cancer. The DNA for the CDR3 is TGCGCCAGCAGTTGGGACAGTGCAACCGGGGAGCTGTTTTTT. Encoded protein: CASSWDSATGELFF.